This T cell receptor (beta chain) appears in the sequencing data of a study of shared clonotypes between healthy human individuals. The study's findings and limits: Roughly 4.6% of naive CD4 clonotypes were common to a handful of donors.

As defined, naive CD8 cells were CD45RO-negative and positively selected for CCR7, with terminally differentiated effector memory CD45RA+ cells excluded. Each sample came from a Caucasian adult donor living in Nashville, Tennessee. Generated by immunoSEQ multiplex PCR, the TCRdb table keeps only in-frame clones and is missing some. The sample lists some 2,100,000 clones, about 93% occurring once. Remarks on this clone: The antigen is not known.

The germline CDR1 and CDR2 sequences are WNHNN and SYGVQD (reference sequence). This CDR3 region has 13 residues. With 3 bases removed from V and 0 bases from J, the gap between germline ends came to 4 bases. The receptor's source is a man in his late teens or twenties in good health. Some clones in this sample may be carry-over from other donors' samples. The sample taken for sequencing was naive CD8+ T cells from PBMCs. The V and J genes are TRBV10-1 and TRBJ2-3; D gene unclear. CDR3 sequence: CASSDPSTDTQYF. CDR3 DNA sequence: TGCGCCAGCAGTGATCCTAGCACAGATACGCAGTATTTT.